The 15 T cell receptor beta chains below come from one sample, sequenced in a study of blood T cell repertoires in COVID-19. The method was immunoSEQ multiplex PCR; TCRdb's version includes in-frame clones alone and lacks a portion of them. The sample holds about 97,000 clones, roughly nine tenths seen once. The sequencing input was peripheral blood. All receptors derive from a man in his sixties with acute or convalescent COVID-19.

In this sample, this clone turned up once. Distinct nucleotide sequences in the sample also encode this CDR3. The chain combines TRBV7-9 with TRBJ1-2; 7 nucleotides align to TRBD1. V lost 5 bases to trimming and J lost 5 bases; unmatched junction nucleotides: 2. The CDR3 contains 12 residues. Germline assignment: CDR1 SEHNR and CDR2 FQNEAQ (reference sequence). The CDR3 sequence is CASSLQGYGYTF. CDR3 nucleotide sequence: TGTGCCAGCAGCCTACAGGGGTATGGCTACACCTTC.

The J gene is TRBJ1-2, the V gene TRBV5-1; TRBD1 matches 10 bases. From germline, CDR1 is SGHRS and CDR2 YFSETQ. Trimming took 0 bases from V and 12 from J; bases not matched to a gene: 11. The CDR3 length is 15 residues. The chain's CDR3 is CASSLATGGFNFNTF. The CDR3 DNA is TGCGCCAGCAGCTTGGCGACAGGGGGCTTCAATTTTAACACCTTC. The variable domain in full, completed from reference TRBV5-1 and TRBJ1-2, reads KAGVTQTPRYLIKTRGQQVTLSCSPISGHRSVSWYQQTPGQGLQFLFEYFSETQRNKGNFPGRFSGRQFSNSRSEMNVSTLELGDSALYLCASSLATGGFNFNTFGSGTRLTVV.

This chain connects TRBV18 to TRBJ1-1; TRBD1 might be the D (6 bases). This CDR3 is built from 15 residues. V lost 8 bases, J lost 0 bases, and 16 bases lay in between. Germline lookup yields CDR1 KGHSH and CDR2 LQKENI. The CDR3 protein is CASESGDKMNTEAFF. The CDR3 DNA sequence: TGTGCCAGCGAATCCGGGGACAAAATGAACACTGAAGCTTTCTTT.

This clone was recorded once. The chain combines TRBV10-1 with TRBJ1-1, with 9 bases fitting TRBD1. V was pared by 6 bases and J by 1 base, with 9 bases of the junction left unmatched. The CDR3 has 16 amino acids. Germline V gives CDR1 WNHNN, CDR2 SYGVQD (reference sequence). The CDR3 here is CASRVPGQGPNTEAFF. The CDR3 region has the DNA TGCGCCAGCAGAGTCCCGGGACAGGGTCCGAACACTGAAGCTTTCTTT.

The rearrangement links TRBV7-2 to TRBJ1-1; D may be TRBD1 (5 bases). In germline, CDR1 is SGHTA, CDR2 FQGNSA. Trimming cost V 8 bases and J 7 bases, with 20 bases left between them. CDR3 length: 14 residues. The CDR3 spells CASSLQGGLGEAFF. The CDR3 DNA sequence: TGTGCCAGCTCTCTGCAGGGCGGTCTGGGTGAAGCTTTCTTT. The entire variable domain, with the rest obtained from reference TRBV7-2 and TRBJ1-1, is as follows: GAGVSQSPSNKVTEKGKDVELRCDPISGHTALYWYRQSLGQGLEFLIYFQGNSAPDKSGLPSDRFSAERTGGSVSTLTIQRTQQEDSAVYLCASSLQGGLGEAFFGQGTRLTVV.

The V gene is TRBV11-2, the J gene TRBJ1-2; TRBD1 is a possible D gene (5 bases). Deletions cut 0 bases from V and 8 bases from J, with 19 bases between. Per the germline V gene, CDR1 is SGHAT and CDR2 is FQNNGV. CDR3 size: 16 residues. The CDR3: CASSLESGNPLSGYTF. CDR3 nucleotide sequence: TGTGCCAGCAGCTTAGAGTCAGGGAACCCGCTAAGCGGCTACACCTTC.

The chain employs TRBV6-2 or TRBV6-3 and TRBJ2-2, with TRBD2 as a possible D gene (5 bases). Germline assignment: CDR1 MNHEY and CDR2 SVGEGT. The V and J ends lost 6 bases and 4 bases respectively, with 12 bases between them. This CDR3 is 14 amino acids long. The CDR3 DNA follows: TGTGCCAGCAGCAAAGCCGGGGTCACCGGGGAGCTGTTTTTT. It is translated as CASSKAGVTGELFF.

The chain carries TRBV18 and TRBJ1-2; 7 bases fit TRBD1. The CDR3 has 16 amino acids. Germline lookup yields CDR1 KGHSH and CDR2 LQKENI. The trim removed 5 bases at V and 6 bases at J, leaving 15 bases unmatched. DNA for the CDR3: TGTGCCAGCTCAACCGGGACAGCCTCCCCGGGGGATGGCTACACCTTC. Translating it yields CASSTGTASPGDGYTF.

V and J are TRBV5-6 and TRBJ1-1; TRBD1 agrees at 7 bases. Germline trimming cut 4 bases from V and 4 bases from J; bases unmatched to any gene: 19. CDR3 length equals 18 residues. Germline-derived CDR1 and CDR2 are SGHDT and YYEEEE. The CDR3 DNA sequence: TGTGCCAGCAGCCTCCTAGGGACAGCTTATTGGGGGAGCACTGAAGCTTTCTTT. Translated, it gives CASSLLGTAYWGSTEAFF.

This clone was counted between two and nine times. The chain has TRBV15 and TRBJ1-1; D gene uncertain. Trimming pared 4 bases from V and 0 bases from J, leaving 9 bases between. This CDR3 region has 14 residues. Per the germline V gene, CDR1 is LNHNV and CDR2 is YYDKDF (reference sequence). This CDR3 reads CATSKKTVNTEAFF. The CDR3 region has the DNA TGTGCCACCAGCAAGAAGACTGTGAACACTGAAGCTTTCTTT. Drawing the rest from reference TRBV15 and TRBJ1-1, the complete variable domain is DAMVIQNPRYQVTQFGKPVTLSCSQTLNHNVMYWYQQKSSQAPKLLFHYYDKDFNNEADTPDNFQSRRPNTSFCFLDIRSPGLGDTAMYLCATSKKTVNTEAFFGQGTRLTVV.

This clone showed up just once. The rearrangement joins TRBV30 to TRBJ1-2, with a tentative D call TRBD1 (6 bases). This CDR3 region has 13 residues. The ends were cut back, 1 base at V and 8 bases at J, with 14 bases in the middle. The germline gives CDR1 GTSNPN, CDR2 SVGIG (reference sequence). CDR3 coding DNA: TGTGCCTGGAGTGCGCTTCAGGGGAAAGGCTACACCTTC. Amino acid sequence: CAWSALQGKGYTF.

V is TRBV30 and J is TRBJ2-5, with TRBD1 identical over 9 bases. This CDR3 is built from 15 residues. Trimming at V came to 2 bases and at J to 2 bases, leaving 6 bases not matched to a gene. Germline V CDR1 and CDR2: GTSNPN, SVGIG (reference sequence). In nucleotides, the CDR3 is TGTGCCTGGAGTAGGGGGACAGGGCCACAAGAGACCCAGTACTTC. Translation: CAWSRGTGPQETQYF.

The CDR3 loop reads CSHGRDRGTEAFF. The CDR3 DNA reads TGCAGCCATGGCCGGGACAGGGGGACTGAAGCTTTCTTT. The J gene is TRBJ1-1, the V gene TRBV29-1, with TRBD1 identical over 11 bases. Trimming removed 8 bases from V and 5 bases from J; junction bases left unmatched: 7. Germline V gene sequence: CDR1 SQVTM, CDR2 ANQGSEA. The length of the CDR3 is 13 residues.

This chain uses TRBV7-9 with TRBJ1-3; TRBD1 aligns across 9 bases. The CDR3 runs to 15 residues. The germline V gene has CDR1 SEHNR and CDR2 FQNEAQ (reference sequence). Trimming at V came to 5 bases and at J to 2 bases, leaving 4 bases not matched to a gene. The chain's CDR3 is CASSRGTGTGNTIYF. CDR3 in DNA: TGTGCCAGCAGCCGAGGGACAGGGACTGGAAACACCATATATTTT.

This chain uses TRBV7-2 with TRBJ1-2; D remains unclear. The ends were cut back, 3 bases at V and 8 bases at J, with 7 bases in the middle. This CDR3 region has 11 residues. Germline loops: CDR1 SGHTA, CDR2 FQGNSA. CDR3: CASSFYGGYTF. DNA for the CDR3: TGTGCCAGCAGCTTCTACGGGGGCTACACCTTC.